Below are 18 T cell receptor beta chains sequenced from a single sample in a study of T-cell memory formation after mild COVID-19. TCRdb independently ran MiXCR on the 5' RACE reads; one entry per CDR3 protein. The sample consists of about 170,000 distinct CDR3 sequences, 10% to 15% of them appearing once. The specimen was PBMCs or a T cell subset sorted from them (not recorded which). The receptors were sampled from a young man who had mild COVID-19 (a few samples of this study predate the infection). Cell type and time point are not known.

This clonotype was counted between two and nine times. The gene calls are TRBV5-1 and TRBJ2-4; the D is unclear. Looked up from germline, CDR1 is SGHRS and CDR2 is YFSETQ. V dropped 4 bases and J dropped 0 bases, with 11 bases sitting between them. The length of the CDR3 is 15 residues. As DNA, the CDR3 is TGCGCCAGCAGCCGCCTCGGCCTAGCCAAAAACATTCAGTACTTC. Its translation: CASSRLGLAKNIQYF.

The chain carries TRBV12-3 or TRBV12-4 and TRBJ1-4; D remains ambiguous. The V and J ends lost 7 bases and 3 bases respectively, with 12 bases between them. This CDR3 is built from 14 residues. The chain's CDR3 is CASTPGYPNEKLFF. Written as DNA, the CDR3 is TGTGCCAGCACCCCGGGTTACCCTAATGAAAAACTGTTTTTT.

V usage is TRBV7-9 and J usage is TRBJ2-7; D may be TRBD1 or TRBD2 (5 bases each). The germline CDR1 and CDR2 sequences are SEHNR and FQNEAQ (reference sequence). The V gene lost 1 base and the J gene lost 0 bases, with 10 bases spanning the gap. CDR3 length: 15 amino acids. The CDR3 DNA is TGTGCCAGCAGCTTAGTGCAGGGAGCCTCCTACGAGCAGTACTTC. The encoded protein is CASSLVQGASYEQYF.

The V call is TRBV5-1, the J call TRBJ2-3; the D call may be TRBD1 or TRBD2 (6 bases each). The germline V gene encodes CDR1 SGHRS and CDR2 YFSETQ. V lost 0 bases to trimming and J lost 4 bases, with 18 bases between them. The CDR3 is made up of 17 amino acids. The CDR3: CASSLASRGGNPDTQYF. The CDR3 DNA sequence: TGCGCCAGCAGCTTGGCCTCTAGAGGGGGGAACCCAGATACGCAGTATTTT.

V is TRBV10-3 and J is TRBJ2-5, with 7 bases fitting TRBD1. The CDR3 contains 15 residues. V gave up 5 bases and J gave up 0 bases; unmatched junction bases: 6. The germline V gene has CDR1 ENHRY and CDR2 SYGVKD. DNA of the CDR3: TGTGCCATCAGTTCCGGGACAGCGTACCAAGAGACCCAGTACTTC. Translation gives CAISSGTAYQETQYF.

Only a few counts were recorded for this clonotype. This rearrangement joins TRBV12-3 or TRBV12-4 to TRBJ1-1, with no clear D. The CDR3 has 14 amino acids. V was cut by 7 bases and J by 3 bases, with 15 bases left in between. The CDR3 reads CASTPRAWDTEAFF. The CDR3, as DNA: TGTGCCAGCACCCCACGGGCCTGGGACACTGAAGCTTTCTTT.

CDR3 DNA sequence: TGCGCCAGCAGCCGGGACAGGGGAACTTATGGCTACACCTTC. Encoded protein: CASSRDRGTYGYTF. J is TRBJ1-2 and V is TRBV5-1; 10 nucleotides agree with TRBD1. This CDR3 contains 14 residues. J lost 5 bases, V lost 4 bases, and 5 bases had no gene match. Germline V lookup: CDR1 SGHRS, CDR2 YFSETQ.

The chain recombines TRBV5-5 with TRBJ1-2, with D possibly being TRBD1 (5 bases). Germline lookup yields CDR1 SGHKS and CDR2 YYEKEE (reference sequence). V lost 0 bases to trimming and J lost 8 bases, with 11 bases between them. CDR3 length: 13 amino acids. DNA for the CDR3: TGTGCCAGCAGCTTGGAGGGGACCTTAGGCTACACCTTC. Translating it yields CASSLEGTLGYTF.

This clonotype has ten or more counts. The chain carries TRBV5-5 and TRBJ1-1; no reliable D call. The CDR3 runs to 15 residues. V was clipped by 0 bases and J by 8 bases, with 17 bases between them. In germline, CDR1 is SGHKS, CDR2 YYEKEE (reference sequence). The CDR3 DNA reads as TGTGCCAGCAGCTTGGGACGAATACCAGAAAAGGAAGCTTTCTTT. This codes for CASSLGRIPEKEAFF. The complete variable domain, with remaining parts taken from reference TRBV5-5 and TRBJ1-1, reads DAGVTQSPTHLIKTRGQQVTLRCSPISGHKSVSWYQQVLGQGPQFIFQYYEKEERGRGNFPDRFSARQFPNYSSELNVNALLLGDSALYLCASSLGRIPEKEAFFGQGTRLTVV.

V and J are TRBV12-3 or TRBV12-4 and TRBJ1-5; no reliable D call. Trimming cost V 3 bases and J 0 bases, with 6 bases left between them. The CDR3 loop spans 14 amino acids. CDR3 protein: CASSFWDSNQPQHF. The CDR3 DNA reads TGTGCCAGCAGTTTTTGGGATAGCAATCAGCCCCAGCATTTT.

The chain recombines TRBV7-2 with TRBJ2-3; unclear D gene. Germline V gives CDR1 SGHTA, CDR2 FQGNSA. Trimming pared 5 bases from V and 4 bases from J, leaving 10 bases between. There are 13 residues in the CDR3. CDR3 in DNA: TGTGCCAGCAGCACTTACAGCGCAGATACGCAGTATTTT. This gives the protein CASSTYSADTQYF.

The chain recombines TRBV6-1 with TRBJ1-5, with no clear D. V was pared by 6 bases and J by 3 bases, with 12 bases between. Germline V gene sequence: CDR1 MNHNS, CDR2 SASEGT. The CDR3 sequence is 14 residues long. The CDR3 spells CASRDRPNNQPQHF. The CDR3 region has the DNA TGTGCCAGCAGGGACCGGCCGAACAATCAGCCCCAGCATTTT.

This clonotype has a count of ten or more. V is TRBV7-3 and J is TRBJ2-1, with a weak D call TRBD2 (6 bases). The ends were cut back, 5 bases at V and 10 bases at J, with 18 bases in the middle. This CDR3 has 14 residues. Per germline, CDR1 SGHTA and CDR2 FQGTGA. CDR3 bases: TGTGCCAGCAGCCCCCCGGGACTGCAATCCGAGCAGTTCTTC. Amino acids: CASSPPGLQSEQFF.

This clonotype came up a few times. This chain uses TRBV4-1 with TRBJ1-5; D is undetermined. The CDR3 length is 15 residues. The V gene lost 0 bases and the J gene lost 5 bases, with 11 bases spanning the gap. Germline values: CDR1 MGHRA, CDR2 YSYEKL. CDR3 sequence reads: CASSQDPGGYQPQHF. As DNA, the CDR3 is TGCGCCAGCAGCCAAGATCCAGGAGGATATCAGCCCCAGCATTTT.

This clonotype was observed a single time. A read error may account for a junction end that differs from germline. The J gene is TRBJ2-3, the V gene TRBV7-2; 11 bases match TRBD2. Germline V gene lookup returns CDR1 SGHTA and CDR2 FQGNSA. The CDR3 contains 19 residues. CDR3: CDSSLAALFSGGDTDTQYF. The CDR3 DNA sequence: TGTGACAGCAGCTTAGCGGCCCTTTTTAGCGGGGGGGACACAGATACGCAGTATTTT. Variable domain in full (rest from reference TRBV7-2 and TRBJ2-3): GAGVSQSPSNKVTEKGKDVELRCDPISGHTALYWYRQSLGQGLEFLIYFQGNSAPDKSGLPSDRFSAERTGGSVSTLTIQRTQQEDSAVYLCDSSLAALFSGGDTDTQYFGPGTRLTVL.

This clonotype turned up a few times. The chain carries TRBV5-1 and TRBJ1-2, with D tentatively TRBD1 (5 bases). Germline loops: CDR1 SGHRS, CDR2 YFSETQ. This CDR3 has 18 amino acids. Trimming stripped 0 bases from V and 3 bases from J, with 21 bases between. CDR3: CASSLDLAGIGLDYGYTF. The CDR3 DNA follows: TGCGCCAGCAGCTTGGATCTGGCAGGGATCGGTTTGGACTATGGCTACACCTTC.

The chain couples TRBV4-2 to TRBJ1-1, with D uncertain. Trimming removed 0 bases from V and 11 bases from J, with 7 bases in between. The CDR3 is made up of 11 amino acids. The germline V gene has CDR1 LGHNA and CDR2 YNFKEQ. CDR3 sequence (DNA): TGTGCCAGCAGCCAAGATGGACCGGCTTTCTTT. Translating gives CASSQDGPAFF.

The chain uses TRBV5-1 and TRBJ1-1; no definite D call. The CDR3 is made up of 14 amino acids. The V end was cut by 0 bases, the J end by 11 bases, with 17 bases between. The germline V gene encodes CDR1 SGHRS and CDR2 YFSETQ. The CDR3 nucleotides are TGCGCCAGCAGCTTGGAGGTAGGAGTGTCTTCGGCTTTCTTT. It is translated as CASSLEVGVSSAFF.